This T cell receptor beta chain stems from a study of T cell responses to AZD1222 COVID-19 vaccine (dated by TCRdb to the early 2020s). Background on the whole study: TCR sequencing covered more than 230 trial participants: 207 given two doses of AZD1222 and about 26 given two doses of MenACWY control vaccine. Trial participants were enrolled by age into 18-55, 56-69 and 70-plus year subgroups, with approximately 150, 28 and 58 TCR-sequenced participants respectively. Results and caveats for the whole study, not just this receptor: No day 14 peak-response samples were available, so repertoires were characterized only after the peak T cell response. The whole spike protein was spanned by vaccine-associated CD4 TCRs, and dominant responses were seen in regions 160-218 and 743-854. In the small 56-69-year group, the increase in depth fell short of significance, most likely because of low power. After two AZD1222 doses, both the breadth and the depth of spike-specific TCRs were significantly higher than at day 0 and than in MenACWY recipients. Nearly half of unique spike-specific TCRs reportedly recognized epitopes outside regions mutated in the B.1.351 and B.1.1.7 variants. Participants were mostly white British and included more females than males, and it was suggested by the authors that clonal diversity may have been underestimated. Only five to seven AZD1222 recipients were SARS-CoV-2 seropositive at baseline, limiting conclusions about previously exposed vaccinees.

V drops 5 bases and J drops 2 bases, leaving 17 bases in between. Taken from cysteine to phenylalanine, the CDR3 has 15 residues. Only the CDR3 portion is preserved as DNA: 45 bases, with reading frame beginning at the first base. The germline V gene provides CDR1 SQVTM and CDR2 ANQGSEA. The count of this clone is one. Its target antigen remains unknown. No quality values exist for individual bases; no much larger clone is one base distant. The sample's time point label, decoded: about 28 days (+/-7) after the second vaccine dose. AZD1222 recipients with second doses at about 4 weeks or about 12 weeks were pooled, because spike-specific TCR depth and breadth did not differ between schedules. The vaccinee samples were drawn from two UK trials, COV001 and COV002, one of which was a single-blind randomized controlled phase 2/3 trial testing AZD1222 (ChAdOx1 nCoV-19) in healthy adults. For TCRbeta chain sequencing, PBMC samples from trial participants were taken at day 0 and at day 28 after the second dose.

The CDR3 regions of human TCRbeta chains were analyzed by immunosequencing. Under the source paper's analysis protocol: TCRs in the repertoires were matched against a reference library of SARS-CoV-2-specific TCRs that had been generated with the MIRA antigen-specificity platform. Breadth meant the fraction of unique TCRs that were SARS-CoV-2-associated, whereas depth meant the fraction of total T cells that were SARS-CoV-2-associated. Using the MIRA data, every spike-specific TCR was mapped to the spike region that the TCR reacted to and assigned to either a CD4 or a CD8 class. Log10-transformed breadth and depth values were compared by one-way ANOVA with Sidak's multiple comparisons tests. TCRdb provides this immuneACCESS table in a form limited to in-frame rearrangements. Some clones are lacking; in checked studies, under half of them reflect an unresolved V gene, and why the rest are absent is not known. V, J and clone size reflect that table, while D and trimming were determined from the DNA. The sample yields around 190,000 clones; around nine tenths were counted once. The ten biggest clones cover 11% of the sample.

The receptor's source is an adult who received the AZD1222 COVID-19 vaccine. Material: peripheral blood, obtained 28 days after the second AZD1222 dose. The chain joins TRBV29-1 to TRBJ2-3; there is no confident call for the D gene. The nucleotide sequence reads TGCAGCGTTACGGCTCCTTCCGATCCCACAGATACGCAGTATTTT. Its amino acids are CSVTAPSDPTDTQYF.